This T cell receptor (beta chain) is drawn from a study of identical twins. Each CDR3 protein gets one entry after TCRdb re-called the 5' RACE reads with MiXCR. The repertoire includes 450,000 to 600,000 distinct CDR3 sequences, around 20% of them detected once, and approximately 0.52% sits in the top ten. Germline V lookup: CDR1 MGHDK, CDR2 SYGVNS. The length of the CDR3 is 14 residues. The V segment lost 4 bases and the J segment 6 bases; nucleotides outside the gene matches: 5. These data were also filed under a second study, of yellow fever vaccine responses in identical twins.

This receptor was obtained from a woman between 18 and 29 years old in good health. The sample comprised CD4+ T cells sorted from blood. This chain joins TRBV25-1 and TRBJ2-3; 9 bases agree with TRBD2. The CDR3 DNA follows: TGTGCCAGCAGTGGGGGACTAGCCTTGGATACGCAGTATTTT. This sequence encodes CASSGGLALDTQYF.